These 22 T cell receptor beta chains share one sample of origin, sequenced in a study of PD-L1 blockade in urothelial cancer. TCRdb keeps only in-frame clones here, not all; method: immunoSEQ multiplex PCR. The repertoire holds approximately 50,000 clones, with roughly 80% as singletons. The time point denotes: pretreatment peripheral blood. The source material was PBMCs, sampled around atezolizumab (anti-PD-L1) treatment. These receptors came from a man aged 50 or older with urothelial cancer.

This clone was seen more than once but under ten times. V gene TRBV5-6 combines with J gene TRBJ2-7; a possible D gene is TRBD1 (6 bases). Trimming took 5 bases from V and 1 from J, leaving 13 bases between them. CDR1 and CDR2 (germline): SGHDT, YYEEEE. The CDR3 extends over 14 amino acids. The CDR3 reads CASRARGTSYEQYF. CDR3 bases: TGTGCCAGCAGGGCGAGGGGGACATCCTACGAGCAGTACTTC.

This clone was observed once. In nucleotides, the CDR3 is TGTGCCAGTAGGTCCGACAGTACTAACTATGGCTACACCTTC. Protein product: CASRSDSTNYGYTF. This chain joins TRBV19 and TRBJ1-2, with a tentative D call TRBD1 (5 bases). V was clipped by 6 bases and J by 0 bases, with 11 bases between them. The CDR3 is 14 amino acids. The germline gives CDR1 LNHDA, CDR2 SQIVND (reference sequence).

V is TRBV19 and J is TRBJ2-5; D might be TRBD1 (6 bases). CDR3 length equals 17 residues. Germline CDR1 reads LNHDA; CDR2 reads SQIVND (reference sequence). V shed 3 bases and J shed 2 bases, with 19 bases lying between them. CDR3 bases: TGTGCCAGTAGTATCTCCGGGACATTGCCCCCACAAGAGACCCAGTACTTC. It encodes CASSISGTLPPQETQYF.

The chain carries TRBV11-3 and TRBJ2-3; 7 bases agree with TRBD2. Germline CDR1 and CDR2: SGHNT and YENEEA. V shed 5 bases and J 0 bases; nucleotides not matched to a gene: 2. This CDR3 comprises 14 residues. The CDR3 region is CASSKRGSTDTQYF. CDR3 nucleotide sequence: TGTGCCAGCAGCAAGCGGGGTAGCACAGATACGCAGTATTTT.

The chain uses TRBV16 and TRBJ2-7; D remains unclear. CDR3 length equals 15 residues. V gave up 0 bases and J gave up 6 bases, with 15 bases separating them. Per the germline V gene, CDR1 is KGHSY and CDR2 is FQNENV. The CDR3 sequence: CASSQSAQLGSEQYV. The CDR3, as DNA: TGTGCCAGCAGCCAATCGGCACAATTGGGCTCCGAGCAGTACGTC.

The sample holds one count of this clone. The rearrangement uses TRBV15 and TRBJ1-4; 11 nucleotides line up with TRBD1. The CDR3 totals 16 residues. The germline V gene encodes CDR1 LNHNV and CDR2 YYDKDF (reference sequence). With V trimmed by 4 bases and J by 2 bases, 3 bases remained unmatched. CDR3 coding DNA: TGTGCCACCAGCAAAGGACAGGGGGCGACTAATGAAAAACTGTTTTTT. It codes for CATSKGQGATNEKLFF.

The chain recombines TRBV7-3 with TRBJ2-3; D might be TRBD1 (5 bases). From germline, CDR1 is SGHTA and CDR2 FQGTGA. The CDR3 covers 16 residues. V dropped 0 bases and J dropped 6 bases, with 16 bases sitting between them. In DNA form, the CDR3 reads TGTGCCAGCAGCTTAACTCTGGACACCCAAGGGGATACGCAGTATTTT. This codes for CASSLTLDTQGDTQYF.

The chain couples TRBV10-3 to TRBJ1-2; 7 nucleotides match TRBD1. The CDR3 runs to 12 residues. After removal of 6 bases from V and 4 bases from J, the junction contained 2 bases not matched to a gene. Germline CDR1 reads ENHRY; CDR2 reads SYGVKD. CDR3 coding DNA: TGTGCCATCAGCTGGACAGGCTATGGCTACACCTTC. Translated: CAISWTGYGYTF.

This clone has only one observation. The chain links TRBV27 to TRBJ1-5; weak D call: TRBD1 (5 bases). This CDR3 region has 13 residues. The V and J ends lost 2 bases and 6 bases respectively, with 8 bases between them. CDR1 and CDR2 (germline): MNHEY, SMNVEV (reference sequence). CDR3 sequence: CASSLQGFQPQHF. CDR3 nucleotides: TGTGCCAGCAGTTTACAGGGTTTTCAGCCCCAGCATTTT.

The chain carries TRBV5-1 and TRBJ2-7; 10 nucleotides line up with TRBD1. After removal of 0 bases from V and 4 bases from J, the junction contained 7 bases not matched to a gene. CDR1 SGHRS and CDR2 YFSETQ come from the germline V gene. The CDR3 is made up of 16 amino acids. The CDR3 loop is CASSLDKRTGGYEQYF. CDR3 DNA sequence: TGCGCCAGCAGCTTGGATAAGCGGACAGGGGGTTACGAGCAGTACTTC.

The chain joins TRBV27 to TRBJ2-7, with no clear D. The CDR3 totals 13 residues. Between the trimmed V and J ends, which lost 8 bases and 0 bases, there was a span of 11 bases. Germline values: CDR1 MNHEY, CDR2 SMNVEV (reference sequence). The CDR3 region is CASSTPSSYEQYV. DNA for the CDR3: TGTGCCAGCTCTACCCCTAGCTCCTACGAGCAGTACGTC.

V gene TRBV4-2 combines with J gene TRBJ1-2, with D maybe TRBD1 (5 bases). V gave up 0 bases and J gave up 8 bases, with 16 bases separating them. Germline V lookup: CDR1 LGHNA, CDR2 YNFKEQ. This CDR3 has 15 amino acids. CDR3 loop: CASSQDTGLFYGYTF. In DNA form, the CDR3 reads TGTGCCAGCAGCCAAGACACAGGTTTGTTCTACGGCTACACCTTC.

The chain employs TRBV19 and TRBJ1-4; TRBD1 matches 9 bases. CDR1 and CDR2 (germline): LNHDA, SQIVND (reference sequence). The CDR3 runs to 15 residues. The ends lost 4 bases at V and 8 bases at J; junction bases unmatched: 8. The CDR3 bases are TGTGCCAGTAGTACGGGGGGACAGGGTAGAGAAAAACTGTTTTTT. Its translation is CASSTGGQGREKLFF.

This chain joins TRBV5-4 and TRBJ2-5; 8 bases fit TRBD2. This CDR3 has 16 residues. V was pared by 0 bases and J by 2 bases, with 6 bases of the junction left unmatched. Germline V gene data show CDR1 as SGHNT and CDR2 as YYREEE (reference sequence). CDR3 amino acids: CASSLGQLADQETQYF. CDR3 in DNA: TGTGCCAGCAGCTTGGGACAACTAGCGGATCAAGAGACCCAGTACTTC.

V usage is TRBV28 and J usage is TRBJ2-5, with D tentatively TRBD1 (6 bases). This CDR3 region has 16 residues. V lost 5 bases to trimming and J lost 2 bases, with 18 bases between them. Germline-derived CDR1 and CDR2 are MDHEN and SYDVKM. The chain's CDR3 is CASSPSQGTGQETQYF. In DNA, the CDR3 is TGTGCCAGCAGTCCATCGCAGGGGACGGGACAAGAGACCCAGTACTTC.

The chain is built from TRBV27 and TRBJ1-4, with no clear D. The CDR3 spans 16 residues. The V end lost 5 bases, the J end lost 4 bases, and 17 bases lay between the germline ends. Germline V gene sequence: CDR1 MNHEY, CDR2 SMNVEV (reference sequence). The CDR3, as DNA: TGTGCCAGCAGTACCACCCCGCCACTCGTTAATGAAAAACTGTTTTTT. Amino acid sequence: CASSTTPPLVNEKLFF.

The rearrangement uses TRBV7-8 and TRBJ2-1; 7 nucleotides match TRBD2. With 5 bases clipped from V and 8 bases from J, the junction kept 12 bases outside the gene matches. This CDR3 has 15 residues. Germline CDR1 and CDR2: SGHVS and FQNEAQ. CDR3 sequence: CASSAGGGRSDEQFF. The CDR3 bases are TGTGCCAGCAGCGCTGGGGGGGGAAGGAGTGATGAGCAGTTCTTC.

This clone was detected a few times. This chain links TRBV2 with TRBJ1-1; tentative D call: TRBD1 (5 bases). From germline, CDR1 is SNHLY and CDR2 FYNNEI. This CDR3 has 12 amino acids. The V end lost 6 bases, the J end lost 10 bases, and 15 bases lay between the germline ends. CDR3 loop: CASRIDSGGAFF. The CDR3 DNA follows: TGTGCCAGCAGGATAGACAGTGGTGGAGCTTTCTTT.

The gene calls are TRBV13 and TRBJ2-3; TRBD1 matches at 8 bases. The ends lost 2 bases at V and 0 bases at J; junction bases unmatched: 4. There are 16 residues in the CDR3. The germline CDR1 and CDR2 sequences are PRHDT and FYEKMQ (reference sequence). CDR3 nucleotide sequence: TGTGCCAGCAGCTTACCTGGACAGGGTAGCACAGATACGCAGTATTTT. This encodes CASSLPGQGSTDTQYF. Complete variable domain (other parts from reference TRBV13 and TRBJ2-3): AAGVIQSPRHLIKEKRETATLKCYPIPRHDTVYWYQQGPGQDPQFLISFYEKMQSDKGSIPDRFSAQQFSDYHSELNMSSLELGDSALYFCASSLPGQGSTDTQYFGPGTRLTVL.

This sequence joins TRBV7-6 and TRBJ2-1; D is possibly TRBD2 (6 bases). This CDR3 comprises 16 residues. V lost 2 bases and J lost 7, with 18 bases in between. Germline CDR1 is SGHVS and CDR2 is FNYEAQ. The CDR3 coding sequence is TGTGCCAGCAGCTTAATGCTCTCGGGGGTTGGGAATGAGCAGTTCTTC. Amino acid sequence: CASSLMLSGVGNEQFF.

This clone appeared a single time. J is TRBJ2-1 and V is TRBV6-6; 11 bases are a match to TRBD2. The CDR3 totals 14 residues. Germline CDR1 reads MNHNY; CDR2 reads SVGAGI (reference sequence). Unmatched junction bases numbered 0, after V lost 2 bases and J lost 6 bases. CDR3 DNA sequence: TGTGCCAGCAGTTACGGGACTAGCGGCAATGAGCAGTTCTTC. It specifies CASSYGTSGNEQFF.

This clone appeared a few times. This chain joins TRBV11-2 and TRBJ1-1, with a possible D match to TRBD1 (6 bases). Germline V CDR1 and CDR2: SGHAT, FQNNGV. The V end was cut by 5 bases, the J end by 4 bases, with 14 bases between. This CDR3 has 14 residues. CDR3 sequence reads: CASSLTGSGTEAFF. CDR3 DNA sequence: TGTGCCAGCAGCCTAACAGGGAGTGGCACTGAAGCTTTCTTT.